These 20 T cell receptor beta chains originate from one sample sequenced in a study of blood T cells in healthy people across ages. A second PCR, run for about 6 to 11 cycles, used a sample-barcoded 5' primer plus a J-beta primer mix. Each CDR3 protein is one row after TCRdb ran MiXCR on the 5' RACE reads. The table shows 780,000 or so distinct CDR3 sequences, with roughly three fifths occurring only once. Sequencing was performed on blood. Receptors were obtained from a man between 35 and 55 years old in good health.

DNA of the CDR3: TGTGCCAGCAGTTTACAGGGTCTCGGCACTGAAGCTTTCTTT. Its protein is CASSLQGLGTEAFF. The chain combines TRBV28 with TRBJ1-1; D may be TRBD1 (5 bases). The CDR3 extends over 14 amino acids. Germline V gene sequence: CDR1 MDHEN, CDR2 SYDVKM. The V end was cut by 2 bases, the J end by 4 bases, with 11 bases between.

This clonotype was observed a handful of times. This chain links TRBV6-5 with TRBJ2-7; D gene uncertain. The CDR3 consists of 13 residues. Germline V CDR1 and CDR2: MNHEY, SVGAGI. V dropped 6 bases and J dropped 3 bases, with 12 bases sitting between them. The CDR3 is CASRDPVVYEQYF. CDR3 nucleotide sequence: TGTGCCAGCAGGGACCCGGTGGTCTACGAGCAGTACTTC.

This clonotype was detected only a few times. The genes are TRBV28 and TRBJ2-7; D is tentatively TRBD1 or TRBD2 (6 bases each). The germline gives CDR1 MDHEN, CDR2 SYDVKM. CDR3 length: 14 amino acids. V lost 8 bases, J lost 5 bases, and 19 bases lay in between. Here the CDR3 reads CASLSRQGRNEQYF. The CDR3 DNA follows: TGTGCCAGCCTAAGCCGGCAGGGGAGGAACGAGCAGTACTTC.

The V gene is TRBV9, the J gene TRBJ1-5; tentative D call: TRBD1 (5 bases). The CDR3 extends over 15 amino acids. The V gene's germline CDR1 is SGDLS and CDR2 YYNGEE. The germline V and J ends were trimmed by 4 bases and 1 base, with 12 bases remaining between them. CDR3: CASSQTDRSNQPQHF. The CDR3 nucleotides are TGTGCCAGCAGCCAGACAGACCGAAGCAATCAGCCCCAGCATTTT.

Of note for this clonotype: One base away lies a much larger clone, so this may be a sequencing read error. The CDR3 here is CATSRDFGFVKTLYF. In nucleotides, the CDR3 is TGTGCCACCAGCAGAGATTTCGGATTTGTGAAGACCCTGTACTTC. The chain is built from TRBV15 and TRBJ2-7; D gene ambiguous. V was shortened by 0 bases and J by 12 bases, with 21 bases between the two germline ends. There are 15 residues in the CDR3. Germline loops: CDR1 LNHNV, CDR2 YYDKDF (reference sequence).

The chain links TRBV20-1 to TRBJ1-1; maybe TRBD1 (5 bases). With 0 bases removed from V and 10 bases from J, the gap between germline ends came to 18 bases. The germline CDR1 and CDR2 sequences are DFQATT and SNEGSKA (reference sequence). CDR3 length equals 14 residues. The DNA of the CDR3 is TGCAGTGCTAGAGATATAGGGGATAGGGATGGAGCTTTCTTT. Translating it yields CSARDIGDRDGAFF.

This clonotype was seen a handful of times. The chain uses TRBV9 and TRBJ1-2; a possible D gene is TRBD1 (5 bases). The CDR3 contains 15 residues. The V end was cut by 4 bases, the J end by 8 bases, with 21 bases between. The germline gives CDR1 SGDLS, CDR2 YYNGEE. The CDR3 sequence: CASSFRFGGSGGYTF. CDR3 nucleotide sequence: TGTGCCAGCAGCTTCCGATTTGGGGGTTCGGGAGGCTACACCTTC.

This clonotype appeared a few times. The gene calls are TRBV15 and TRBJ2-7; 14 bases align to TRBD2. Germline trimming cut 3 bases from V and 7 bases from J; bases unmatched to any gene: 2. From germline, CDR1 is LNHNV and CDR2 YYDKDF (reference sequence). CDR3 length equals 14 residues. In DNA, the CDR3 is TGTGCCACCAGCAGGGGACTAGCGGGAGATGAGCAGTACTTC. This codes for CATSRGLAGDEQYF. The full variable domain, rest sourced from reference TRBV15 and TRBJ2-7, is DAMVIQNPRYQVTQFGKPVTLSCSQTLNHNVMYWYQQKSSQAPKLLFHYYDKDFNNEADTPDNFQSRRPNTSFCFLDIRSPGLGDTAMYLCATSRGLAGDEQYFGPGTRLTVT.

This clonotype has more than one count but fewer than ten. The gene calls are TRBV6-6 and TRBJ2-4; TRBD2 matches at 12 bases. V gave up 5 bases and J gave up 8 bases; unmatched junction bases: 4. The CDR3 spans 14 residues. CDR1 and CDR2 (germline): MNHNY, SVGAGI (reference sequence). CDR3 region: CASSRTSGTDIQYF. The DNA of the CDR3 is TGTGCCAGCAGTAGGACTAGCGGGACTGACATTCAGTACTTC.

This chain connects TRBV5-5 to TRBJ2-1; a possible D gene is TRBD2 (6 bases). Looked up from germline, CDR1 is SGHKS and CDR2 is YYEKEE (reference sequence). Trimming removed 0 bases from V and 5 bases from J, with 12 bases in between. There are 15 residues in the CDR3. CDR3 bases: TGTGCCAGCAGCTTGGGTTCTAGCGCAAACAATGAGCAGTTCTTC. It translates to CASSLGSSANNEQFF. The variable domain in full, with the rest retrieved from reference TRBV5-5 and TRBJ2-1, is DAGVTQSPTHLIKTRGQQVTLRCSPISGHKSVSWYQQVLGQGPQFIFQYYEKEERGRGNFPDRFSARQFPNYSSELNVNALLLGDSALYLCASSLGSSANNEQFFGPGTRLTVL.

This rearrangement joins TRBV6-6 to TRBJ1-1; a weak D match, TRBD1 (6 bases). The CDR3 loop spans 13 amino acids. The V end was cut by 5 bases, the J end by 6 bases, with 13 bases between. Germline V gene lookup returns CDR1 MNHNY and CDR2 SVGAGI (reference sequence). The CDR3 spells CASSEGGQPEAFF. CDR3 DNA: TGTGCCAGCAGTGAGGGGGGACAACCTGAAGCTTTCTTT.

In its sample, this clonotype was seen once. This rearrangement joins TRBV12-3 or TRBV12-4 to TRBJ2-1; D might be TRBD1 (6 bases). Trimming shortened V by 6 bases and J by 3 bases, and 15 bases separated the two germline ends. The CDR3 covers 15 residues. The CDR3 loop is CASRSTGTIYNEQFF. DNA for the CDR3: TGTGCCAGCAGAAGTACAGGGACAATCTACAATGAGCAGTTCTTC.

For this clonotype: One end of the junction fails to match germline, which may point to a read error. This chain links TRBV19 with TRBJ1-1; D unresolved. The CDR3 has 15 residues. From germline, CDR1 is LNHDA and CDR2 SQIVND (reference sequence). CDR3 sequence reads: CASSIDGRIPPEAFF. In DNA, the CDR3 is TGTGCCAGTAGTATAGATGGGAGGATTCCCCCTGAGGCTTTCTTT.

V and J are TRBV9 and TRBJ2-1; TRBD2 matches at 9 bases. CDR1 is SGDLS, CDR2 YYNGEE, per germline. V was clipped by 0 bases and J by 1 base; unmatched bases: 5. The CDR3 spans 17 residues. The CDR3 region is CASSVDSGSSSYNEQFF. As DNA, the CDR3 is TGTGCCAGCAGCGTAGATAGCGGGAGTAGTTCCTACAATGAGCAGTTCTTC.

The V and J genes are TRBV3-1 and TRBJ2-6; D not certain. Germline CDR1 is LGHDT and CDR2 is YNNKEL (reference sequence). V was cut by 4 bases and J by 4 bases, with 8 bases left in between. The CDR3 totals 14 residues. The CDR3 bases are TGTGCCAGCAGCCGTAAAGCAGGGGCCAACGTCCTGACTTTC. Protein: CASSRKAGANVLTF.

The rearrangement links TRBV25-1 to TRBJ2-7; D is possibly TRBD2 (5 bases). The CDR3 covers 12 residues. Trimming removed 10 bases at V and 2 bases at J, with 12 bases between. Germline V gene data show CDR1 as MGHDK and CDR2 as SYGVNS. This CDR3 reads CATAIGTYEQYF. CDR3 coding DNA: TGTGCCACGGCCATCGGGACCTACGAGCAGTACTTC.

This chain uses TRBV10-2 with TRBJ1-3; no definite D call. The CDR3 is 13 amino acids. V dropped 4 bases and J dropped 0 bases, with 4 bases sitting between them. Germline lookup yields CDR1 WSHSY and CDR2 SAAADI. This CDR3 is CASSGSSGNTIYF. The CDR3 region has the DNA TGCGCCAGCAGTGGCAGCTCTGGAAACACCATATATTTT.

The J gene is TRBJ1-1, the V gene TRBV25-1, with D possibly TRBD1 on 6 matching bases. This CDR3 region has 13 residues. In germline, CDR1 is MGHDK, CDR2 SYGVNS. V lost 4 bases and J lost 3, with 9 bases in between. In nucleotides, the CDR3 is TGTGCCAGCAGTGGCAGGGGATACACTGAAGCTTTCTTT. Its translation: CASSGRGYTEAFF.

The gene calls are TRBV25-1 and TRBJ1-6, with D unresolved. CDR1 is MGHDK, CDR2 SYGVNS, per germline. The ends were cut back, 4 bases at V and 12 bases at J, with 13 bases in the middle. The CDR3 runs 13 residues. CDR3 bases: TGTGCCAGCAGTGTGGGCTTGGGGAGACCCCTCCACTTT. This sequence encodes CASSVGLGRPLHF. Drawing the rest from reference TRBV25-1 and TRBJ1-6, the complete variable domain is EADIYQTPRYLVIGTGKKITLECSQTMGHDKMYWYQQDPGMELHLIHYSYGVNSTEKGDLSSESTVSRIRTEHFPLTLESARPSHTSQYLCASSVGLGRPLHFGNGTRLTVT.

The rearrangement uses TRBV20-1 and TRBJ1-5, with D possibly being TRBD1 (6 bases). This CDR3 is 20 amino acids long. Germline-derived CDR1 and CDR2 are DFQATT and SNEGSKA (reference sequence). Trimming took 0 bases from V and 2 from J, leaving 26 bases between them. The CDR3 loop is CSARDQVSRGGTMGNQPQHF. CDR3 bases: TGCAGTGCTAGAGACCAAGTCTCTAGGGGGGGGACAATGGGCAATCAGCCCCAGCATTTT.